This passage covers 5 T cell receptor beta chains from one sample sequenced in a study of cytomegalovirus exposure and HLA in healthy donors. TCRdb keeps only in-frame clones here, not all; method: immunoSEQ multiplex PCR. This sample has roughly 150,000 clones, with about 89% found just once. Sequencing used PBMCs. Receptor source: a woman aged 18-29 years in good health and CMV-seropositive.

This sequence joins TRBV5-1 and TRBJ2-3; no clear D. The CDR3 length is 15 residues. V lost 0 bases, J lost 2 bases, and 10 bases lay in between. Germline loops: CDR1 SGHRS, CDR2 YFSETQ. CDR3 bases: TGCGCCAGCAGCTTGGATGGCAGAAACACAGATACGCAGTATTTT. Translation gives CASSLDGRNTDTQYF.

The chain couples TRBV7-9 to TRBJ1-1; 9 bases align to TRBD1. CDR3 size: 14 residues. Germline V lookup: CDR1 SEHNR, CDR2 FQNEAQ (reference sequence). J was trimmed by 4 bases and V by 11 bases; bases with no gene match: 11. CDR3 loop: CAEEGTGGFTEAFF. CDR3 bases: TGTGCCGAAGAGGGCACAGGGGGCTTCACTGAAGCTTTCTTT.

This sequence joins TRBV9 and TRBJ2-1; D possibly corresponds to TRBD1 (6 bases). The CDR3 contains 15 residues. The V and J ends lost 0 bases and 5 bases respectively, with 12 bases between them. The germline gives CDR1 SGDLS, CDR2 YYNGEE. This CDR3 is CASSVGGQPHNEQFF. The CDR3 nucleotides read TGTGCCAGCAGCGTAGGGGGGCAGCCCCACAATGAGCAGTTCTTC.

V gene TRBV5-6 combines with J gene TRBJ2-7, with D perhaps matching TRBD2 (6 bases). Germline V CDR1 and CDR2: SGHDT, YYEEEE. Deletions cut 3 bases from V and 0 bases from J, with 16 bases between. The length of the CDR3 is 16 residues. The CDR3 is CASSSNSGKASYEQYF. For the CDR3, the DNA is TGTGCCAGCAGCTCGAATAGCGGAAAAGCCTCCTACGAGCAGTACTTC. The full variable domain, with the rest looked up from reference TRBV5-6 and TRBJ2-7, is DAGVTQSPTHLIKTRGQQVTLRCSPKSGHDTVSWYQQALGQGPQFIFQYYEEEERQRGNFPDRFSGHQFPNYSSELNVNALLLGDSALYLCASSSNSGKASYEQYFGPGTRLTVT.

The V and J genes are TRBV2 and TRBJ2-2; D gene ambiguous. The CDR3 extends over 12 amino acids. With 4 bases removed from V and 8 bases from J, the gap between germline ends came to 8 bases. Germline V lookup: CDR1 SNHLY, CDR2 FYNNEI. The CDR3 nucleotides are TGTGCCAGCAGTGTGATCGGGGGGGAGCTGTTTTTT. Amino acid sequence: CASSVIGGELFF.